This TCR beta chain was captured by sequencing in a study of beta chain features in type 1 diabetes. Study-wide findings and caveats: Individuals with type 1 diabetes displayed fewer insertions and more deletions at VDJ junctions. In comparison with healthy donors, patients had naive, central memory and Treg TCRB repertoires that appeared more similar. Reads derived from cDNA could over-represent cells showing high TCR expression. All four CD4+ subsets from Type 1 diabetes patients carried moderately but significantly shorter TCRB CDR3s.

With regard to this clone: Antigen: not known.

Expressed TCRB transcripts were sequenced because the isolated RNA had all been reverse transcribed beforehand. Approximately 4 million reads on average were seen across naive, central memory and regulatory T cell samples. Clones were sequenced by immunoSEQ multiplex PCR, and TCRdb holds only the in-frame ones, with some missing. The sample records more than 250,000 clones, 15% being singletons. Sequenced sample: naive CD4+ T cells from blood. This sequence was found in a young man with type 1 diabetes.

The CDR3 sequence: CASSSAGGTYNEQFF. The CDR3 DNA is TGCGCCAGCAGCTCCGCGGGGGGTACGTACAATGAGCAGTTCTTC. The chain links TRBV4-3 to TRBJ2-1, with 8 bases lining up with TRBD2. This CDR3 comprises 15 residues. The J segment lost 4 bases and the V segment lost 5 bases, leaving 7 bases of the junction unmatched. Germline V CDR1 and CDR2: LGHNA, YSLEER.